This is a list of T cell receptor beta chains from one sample in a study of cytomegalovirus exposure and HLA in healthy donors. Repertoires were generated with immunoSEQ multiplex PCR, while TCRdb's copy carries only in-frame clones and drops some. Of about 140,000 clones listed, roughly 77% are singletons. The sample taken for sequencing was PBMCs. These receptors were obtained from a female donor in good health and CMV-seronegative. Each CDR3 is given with its conserved first and last residue. The order of the fields is clone size, V gene, CDR3 length, J gene, D gene, CDR3 DNA, CDR3 protein. A D gene is named only where the DNA matches it firmly. Rows give clone size only sometimes, using once, few, many, or a class for an expanded clone.

once,TRBV2,11,TRBJ1-2,TRBD1,TGTGCCAGCAGACTAGGACAGGGGGCCTCCTTC,CASRLGQGASF
NA,TRBV28,16,TRBJ1-6,TRBD1,TGTGCCAGCAGTTCGACAGGGAGCTCCTATAATTCACCCCTCCACTTT,CASSSTGSSYNSPLHF
NA,TRBV29-1,11,TRBJ1-1,NA,TGCAGCGTTGTAGCGGGTTTTGAAGCTTTCTTT,CSVVAGFEAFF
NA,TRBV30,15,TRBJ1-5,TRBD1,TGTGCCTGGAGCCCGACCGGGACAGGGGTTCAGCCCCAGCATTTT,CAWSPTGTGVQPQHF
NA,TRBV19,12,TRBJ1-5,NA,TGTGCCAGTACCCGGGAAGAGGAGCCCCAGCATTTT,CASTREEEPQHF
NA,TRBV7-9,15,TRBJ2-7,NA,TGTGCCAGCAGCTTAGTCGCCAGAAGCTCCTACGAGCAGTACTTC,CASSLVARSSYEQYF
NA,TRBV9,16,TRBJ1-1,TRBD1,TGTGCCAGCAGCGTAGGAAGTACAGGGGCGAACACTGAAGCTTTCTTT,CASSVGSTGANTEAFF
NA,TRBV10-1,14,TRBJ2-1,NA,TGCGCCAGCAGCACAGGGGCCCGGGGGAATGAGCAGTTCTTC,CASSTGARGNEQFF
NA,TRBV4-1,18,TRBJ2-3,NA,TGCGCCAGCAGCCAAGATCTCCGGGGATGGACTAGCACAGATACGCAGTATTTT,CASSQDLRGWTSTDTQYF
NA,TRBV18,14,TRBJ2-5,NA,TGTGCCAGCTCACCAAGGACACGTCAAGAGACCCAGTACTTC,CASSPRTRQETQYF
NA,TRBV15,14,TRBJ2-5,NA,TGTGCCACCAGCAGAGATAGGGGGGGAGAGACCCAGTACTTC,CATSRDRGGETQYF
NA,TRBV7-3,15,TRBJ1-1,NA,TGTGCCAGCAGCCCACAGGCAGGGATGAACACTGAAGCTTTCTTT,CASSPQAGMNTEAFF
NA,TRBV13,14,TRBJ2-1,NA,TGTGCCAGCAGCTTAGGTCAGGGGTACAATGAGCAGTTCTTC,CASSLGQGYNEQFF
NA,TRBV6-1,15,TRBJ1-3,TRBD1,TGTGCCAGCACCCTGACAGGGGAAGTCAGAAACACCATATATTTT,CASTLTGEVRNTIYF
few,TRBV5-1,13,TRBJ2-7,TRBD2,TGCGCCAGCAGCTTGACTAGCGCCTACGAGCAGTACTTC,CASSLTSAYEQYF
NA,TRBV2,15,TRBJ2-7,NA,TGTGCCAGCGCGACGGGGCAGGGGTTCTCCTACGAGCAGTACTTC,CASATGQGFSYEQYF
NA,TRBV30,16,TRBJ2-7,NA,TGTGCCTGGAGTGTATTAAGTGGGACACGGGTGTTTGAGCAGTACTTC,CAWSVLSGTRVFEQYF
once,TRBV9,15,TRBJ2-5,NA,TGTGCCAGCAGCGTAGACGGGACATGGGGAGAGACCCAGTACTTC,CASSVDGTWGETQYF
NA,TRBV5-1,16,TRBJ2-5,TRBD2,TGCGCCAGCAGCGATCACGGACTAGCGGGTAAAGAGACCCAGTACTTC,CASSDHGLAGKETQYF
NA,TRBV7-8,15,TRBJ1-5,TRBD1,TGTGCCAGCAGCTTAAATTCAGGGGGACAACAGCCCCAGCATTTT,CASSLNSGGQQPQHF
NA,TRBV19,14,TRBJ2-5,NA,TGTGCCAGTAGTATTGGACGGGGGAGGGAGACCCAGTACTTC,CASSIGRGRETQYF
NA,TRBV19,13,TRBJ1-5,NA,TGTGCCAGTAACACAGGGCTCAATCAGCCCCAGCATTTT,CASNTGLNQPQHF
NA,TRBV25-1,14,TRBJ1-1,NA,TGTGCCAGCAGACAGGAGTGGAACACTGCTGAAGCTTTCTTT,CASRQEWNTAEAFF
NA,TRBV6-4,13,TRBJ2-3,NA,TGTGCCAGCAGTGACGGAGGTGGTGATACGCAGTATTTT,CASSDGGGDTQYF
few,TRBV5-3,15,TRBJ2-1,TRBD1,TGTGCCGAACGGCGGGACAGGGGCCTCTACAATGAGCAGTTCTTC,CAERRDRGLYNEQFF
few,TRBV4-3,14,TRBJ1-4,TRBD1,TGCGCCAGCAGCCCCAGGGGGGTAAATGAAAAACTGTTTTTT,CASSPRGVNEKLFF
NA,TRBV16,14,TRBJ1-1,NA,TGTGCCAGCAGCCAATCATGGGGGGGCACTGAAGCTTTCTTT,CASSQSWGGTEAFF
few,TRBV29-1,13,TRBJ1-2,NA,TGCAGCGTTGCACTAGACAGGTTCTATGGCTACACCTTC,CSVALDRFYGYTF
once,TRBV5-1,16,TRBJ2-5,TRBD1,TGCGCCAGCAGCTTGGCGGTCTCAGGGGGTATTAAGACCCAGTACTTC,CASSLAVSGGIKTQYF
NA,TRBV11-2,16,TRBJ1-2,NA,TGTGCCAGCAGCTTAGGGTTGACAGCCCCTAACTATGGCTACACCTTC,CASSLGLTAPNYGYTF
NA,TRBV30,13,TRBJ2-3,TRBD2,TGTGCCTGGAGAGGGACTAGCGGGAGCACGCAGTATTTT,CAWRGTSGSTQYF
NA,TRBV7-2,14,TRBJ1-3,NA,TGTGCCAGCAGTCCGACGGGGGGTCCCAACACCATATATTTT,CASSPTGGPNTIYF
NA,TRBV30,16,TRBJ1-3,NA,TGTGCCTGGAGGTGGGGGGGGACCGACTCTGGAAACACCATATATTTT,CAWRWGGTDSGNTIYF
NA,TRBV27,15,TRBJ1-1,TRBD1,TGTGCCAGCAGTTTGACAGGGGGGGTGAACACTGAAGCTTTCTTT,CASSLTGGVNTEAFF
NA,TRBV5-1,12,TRBJ2-5,NA,TGCGCCAGCAGTAAAGGGGGAGAGACCCAGTACTTC,CASSKGGETQYF
NA,TRBV7-9,15,TRBJ2-7,TRBD2,TGTGCCAGCAGCCCGCTAGCGGGAGATTCCTACGAGCAGTACTTC,CASSPLAGDSYEQYF
NA,TRBV27,16,TRBJ1-6,NA,TGTGCCAGCAGTCCAAGGGGAATCTCCTATAATTCACCCCTCCACTTT,CASSPRGISYNSPLHF
NA,TRBV30,14,TRBJ1-6,NA,TGTGCCTGGGTAGGGGCCGACTATAATTCACCCCTCCACTTT,CAWVGADYNSPLHF
NA,TRBV19,13,TRBJ1-1,NA,TGTGCCAGTAGTTGGACAACCAACACTGAAGCTTTCTTT,CASSWTTNTEAFF
once,TRBV4-3,15,TRBJ2-3,NA,TGCGCCAGCAGCCCGACGGGACTGGGCACAGATACGCAGTATTTT,CASSPTGLGTDTQYF
NA,TRBV5-4,13,TRBJ1-1,NA,TGTGCCAGCAGCTGGGGGCAGGCTCCCGAAGCTTTCTTT,CASSWGQAPEAFF
NA,TRBV5-1,15,TRBJ1-2,NA,TGCGCCAGCAGCTTGGCATCGGGTAAGCCAGCTAGCTACACCTTC,CASSLASGKPASYTF
NA,TRBV5-1,16,TRBJ1-2,TRBD1,TGCGCCAGCAGCTTGGTGATCGGGGGACAGTACTATGGCTACACCTTC,CASSLVIGGQYYGYTF
NA,TRBV5-1,17,TRBJ2-2,TRBD2,TGCGCCAGCAGCGCGGGACTAGCGGGGGGTCTCACCGGGGAGCTGTTTTTT,CASSAGLAGGLTGELFF
few,TRBV15,15,TRBJ2-7,NA,TGTGCCACCAGCAGAGATGCGACAGGCGGCTACGAGCAGTACTTC,CATSRDATGGYEQYF
NA,TRBV12-5,13,TRBJ2-1,NA,TGTGCTAGTGGTTCTAGCTCCTACAATGAGCAGTTCTTC,CASGSSSYNEQFF
NA,TRBV9,16,TRBJ2-7,NA,TGTGCCAGCAGCGTAGCGGCACAGCCTGTCTCCTACGAGCAGTACTTC,CASSVAAQPVSYEQYF
NA,TRBV9,15,TRBJ2-7,NA,TGTGCCAGCAGCGGCGGGGGGGACAGGTACTACGAGCAGTACTTC,CASSGGGDRYYEQYF
NA,TRBV5-4,15,TRBJ2-2,NA,TGTGCCAGCAGTTCGGGACAACCTGACACCGGGGAGCTGTTTTTT,CASSSGQPDTGELFF
once,TRBV9,15,TRBJ1-2,TRBD1,TGTGCCAGCAGCGCCTCGACAGGGTCTCTCTATGGCTACACCTTC,CASSASTGSLYGYTF
NA,TRBV5-4,16,TRBJ2-2,TRBD2,TGTGCCAGCAGCCCGGGACTAGCGGGATGGACCGGGGAGCTGTTTTTT,CASSPGLAGWTGELFF
NA,TRBV19,14,TRBJ1-1,NA,TGTGCCAGTAGGCCGACAGCGCAGAACACTGAAGCTTTCTTT,CASRPTAQNTEAFF
NA,TRBV6-5,16,TRBJ1-1,NA,TGTGCCAGCAGTTACTCGATGGGAGGATTGAACACTGAAGCTTTCTTT,CASSYSMGGLNTEAFF